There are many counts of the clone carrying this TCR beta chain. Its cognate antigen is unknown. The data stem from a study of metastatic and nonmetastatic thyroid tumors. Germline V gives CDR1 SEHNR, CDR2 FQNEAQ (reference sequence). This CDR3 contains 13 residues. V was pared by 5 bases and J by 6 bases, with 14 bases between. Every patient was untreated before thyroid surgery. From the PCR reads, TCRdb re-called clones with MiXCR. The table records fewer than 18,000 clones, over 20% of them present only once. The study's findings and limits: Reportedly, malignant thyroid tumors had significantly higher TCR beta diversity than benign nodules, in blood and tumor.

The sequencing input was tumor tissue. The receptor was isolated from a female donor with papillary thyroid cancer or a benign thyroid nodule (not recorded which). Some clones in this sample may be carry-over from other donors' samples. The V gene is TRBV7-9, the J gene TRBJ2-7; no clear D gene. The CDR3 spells CASSHGPLREQYF. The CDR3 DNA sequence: TGTGCCAGCAGCCACGGGCCCCTCCGCGAGCAGTACTTC.